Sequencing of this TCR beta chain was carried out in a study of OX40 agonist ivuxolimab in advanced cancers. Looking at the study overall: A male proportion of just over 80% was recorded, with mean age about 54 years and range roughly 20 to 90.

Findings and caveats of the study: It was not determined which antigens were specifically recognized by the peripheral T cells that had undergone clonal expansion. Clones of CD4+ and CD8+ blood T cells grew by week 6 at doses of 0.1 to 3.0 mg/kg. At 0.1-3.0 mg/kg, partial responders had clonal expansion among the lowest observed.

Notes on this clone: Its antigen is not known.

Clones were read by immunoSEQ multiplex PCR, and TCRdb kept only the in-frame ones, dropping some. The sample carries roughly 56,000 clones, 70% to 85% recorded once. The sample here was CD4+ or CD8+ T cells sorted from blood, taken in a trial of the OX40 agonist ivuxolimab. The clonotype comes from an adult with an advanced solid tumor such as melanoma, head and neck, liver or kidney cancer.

DNA for the CDR3: TGTGCCAGCAGCCCGGACACTAACTATGGCTACACCTTC. Protein: CASSPDTNYGYTF. This chain uses TRBV6-1 with TRBJ1-2; weak D call: TRBD1 (5 bases). The CDR3 contains 13 residues. Trimming took off 6 bases at V and 0 bases at J, with 8 bases between the two ends. CDR1 and CDR2 (germline): MNHNS, SASEGT.